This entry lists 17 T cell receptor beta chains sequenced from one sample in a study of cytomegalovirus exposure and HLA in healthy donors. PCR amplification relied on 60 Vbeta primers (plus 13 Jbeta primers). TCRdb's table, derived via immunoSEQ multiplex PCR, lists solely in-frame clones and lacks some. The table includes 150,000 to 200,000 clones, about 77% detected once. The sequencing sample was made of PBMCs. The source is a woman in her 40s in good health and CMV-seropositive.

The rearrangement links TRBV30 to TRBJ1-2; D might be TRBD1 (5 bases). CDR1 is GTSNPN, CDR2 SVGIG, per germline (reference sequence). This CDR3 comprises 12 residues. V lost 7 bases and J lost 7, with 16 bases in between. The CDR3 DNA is TGTGCCTTGGAGACGGGGGGAGGTGGCTACACCTTC. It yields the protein CALETGGGGYTF.

The CDR3 DNA sequence: TGTGCCAGCTCACCCGACAGGGACACCGGGGAGCTGTTTTTT. It translates to CASSPDRDTGELFF. This chain joins TRBV18 and TRBJ2-2, with 7 bases aligning to TRBD1. Germline trimming cut 3 bases from V and 3 bases from J; bases unmatched to any gene: 1. Per the germline V gene, CDR1 is KGHSH and CDR2 is LQKENI. This CDR3 contains 14 residues.

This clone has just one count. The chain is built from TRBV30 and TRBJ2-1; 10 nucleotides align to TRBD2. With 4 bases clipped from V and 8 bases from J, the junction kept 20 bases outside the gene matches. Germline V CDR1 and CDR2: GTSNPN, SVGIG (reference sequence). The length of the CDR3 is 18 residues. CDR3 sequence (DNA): TGTGCCTGGAAAGCGGGTGCCCCGGGGCTAGCGGGAGCGGATGAGCAGTTCTTC. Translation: CAWKAGAPGLAGADEQFF.

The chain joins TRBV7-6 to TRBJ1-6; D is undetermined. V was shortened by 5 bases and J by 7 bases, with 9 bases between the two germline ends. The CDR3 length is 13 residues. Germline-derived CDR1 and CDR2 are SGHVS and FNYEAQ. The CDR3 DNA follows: TGTGCCAGCAGCCCCTCCTCGAATTCACCCCTCCACTTT. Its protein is CASSPSSNSPLHF.

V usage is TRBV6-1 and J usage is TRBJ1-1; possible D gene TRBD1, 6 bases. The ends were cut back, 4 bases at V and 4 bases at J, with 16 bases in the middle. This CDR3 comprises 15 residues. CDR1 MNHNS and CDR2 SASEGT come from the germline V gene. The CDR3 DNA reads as TGTGCCAGCAGTGGGTTCTTAAGGGGGACCACTGAAGCTTTCTTT. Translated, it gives CASSGFLRGTTEAFF.

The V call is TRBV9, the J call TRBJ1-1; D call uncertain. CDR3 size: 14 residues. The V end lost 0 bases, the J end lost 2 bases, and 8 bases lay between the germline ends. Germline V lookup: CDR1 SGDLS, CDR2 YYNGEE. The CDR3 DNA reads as TGTGCCAGCAGCGTAGGCCCGGGAAACACTGAAGCTTTCTTT. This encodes CASSVGPGNTEAFF.

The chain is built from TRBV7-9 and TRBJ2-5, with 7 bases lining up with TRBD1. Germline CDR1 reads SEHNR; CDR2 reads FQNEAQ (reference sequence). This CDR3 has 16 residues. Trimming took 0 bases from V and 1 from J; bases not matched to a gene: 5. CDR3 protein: CASSLAVGQIQETQYF. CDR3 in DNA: TGTGCCAGCAGCTTAGCCGTGGGACAGATCCAAGAGACCCAGTACTTC.

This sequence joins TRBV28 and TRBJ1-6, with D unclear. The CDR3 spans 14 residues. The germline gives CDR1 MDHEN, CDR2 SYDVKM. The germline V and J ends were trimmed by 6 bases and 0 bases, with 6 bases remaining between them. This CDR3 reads CASSTSSYNSPLHF. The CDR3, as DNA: TGTGCCAGCAGCACCAGCTCCTATAATTCACCCCTCCACTTT.

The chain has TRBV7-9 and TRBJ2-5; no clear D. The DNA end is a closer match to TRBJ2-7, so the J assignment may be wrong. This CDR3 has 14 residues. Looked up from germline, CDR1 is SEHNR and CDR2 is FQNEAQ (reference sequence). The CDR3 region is CASTNSVLSYEQYF. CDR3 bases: TGTGCCAGCACCAACTCCGTCCTCTCCTACGAGCAGTACTTC.

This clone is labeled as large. The CDR3 spells CASSLVAGALYNEQFF. CDR3 coding DNA: TGTGCCAGCAGTTTAGTAGCGGGGGCTCTCTACAATGAGCAGTTCTTC. This chain connects TRBV27 to TRBJ2-1; TRBD2 matches at 9 bases. The CDR3 loop spans 16 amino acids. J was trimmed by 3 bases and V by 2 bases; bases with no gene match: 5. Per germline, CDR1 MNHEY and CDR2 SMNVEV (reference sequence).

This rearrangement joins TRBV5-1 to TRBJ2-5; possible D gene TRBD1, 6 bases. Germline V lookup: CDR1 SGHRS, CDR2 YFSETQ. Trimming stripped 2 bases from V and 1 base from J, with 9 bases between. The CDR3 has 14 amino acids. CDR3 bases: TGCGCCAGCAGCTTCTGGGGGCTCCAAGAGACCCAGTACTTC. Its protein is CASSFWGLQETQYF.

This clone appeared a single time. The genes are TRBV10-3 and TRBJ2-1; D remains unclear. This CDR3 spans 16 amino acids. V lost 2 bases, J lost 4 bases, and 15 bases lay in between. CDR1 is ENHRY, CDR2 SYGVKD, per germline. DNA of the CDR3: TGTGCCATCAGTGAGGCTCCCAAAGCCGATTACAATGAGCAGTTCTTC. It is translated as CAISEAPKADYNEQFF.

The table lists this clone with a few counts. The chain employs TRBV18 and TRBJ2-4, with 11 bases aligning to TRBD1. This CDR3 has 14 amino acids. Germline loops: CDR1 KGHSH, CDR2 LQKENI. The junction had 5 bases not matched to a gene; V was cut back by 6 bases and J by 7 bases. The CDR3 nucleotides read TGTGCCAGCTCCCAAGGACAGGGGGCGAACATTCAGTACTTC. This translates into CASSQGQGANIQYF. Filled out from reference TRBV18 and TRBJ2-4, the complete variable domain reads NAGVMQNPRHLVRRRGQEARLRCSPMKGHSHVYWYRQLPEEGLKFMVYLQKENIIDESGMPKERFSAEFPKEGPSILRIQQVVRGDSAAYFCASSQGQGANIQYFGAGTRLSVL.

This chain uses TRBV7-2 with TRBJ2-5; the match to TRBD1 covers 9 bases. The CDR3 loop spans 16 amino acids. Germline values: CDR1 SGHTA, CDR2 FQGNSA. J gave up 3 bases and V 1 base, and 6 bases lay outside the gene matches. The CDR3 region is CASSLGGQGIKETQYF. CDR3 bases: TGTGCCAGCAGCTTAGGGGGACAGGGCATTAAAGAGACCCAGTACTTC.

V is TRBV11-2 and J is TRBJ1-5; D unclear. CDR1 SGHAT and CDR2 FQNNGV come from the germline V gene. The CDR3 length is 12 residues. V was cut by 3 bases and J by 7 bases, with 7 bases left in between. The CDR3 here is CASSFPGQPQHF. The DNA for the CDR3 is TGTGCCAGCAGCTTTCCAGGACAGCCCCAGCATTTT.

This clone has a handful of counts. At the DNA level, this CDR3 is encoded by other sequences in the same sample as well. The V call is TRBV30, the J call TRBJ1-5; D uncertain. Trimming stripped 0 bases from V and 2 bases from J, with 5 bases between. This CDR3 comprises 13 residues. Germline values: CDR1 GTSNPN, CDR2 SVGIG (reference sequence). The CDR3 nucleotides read TGTGCCTGGAGTGTGAGGGGCAATCAGCCCCAGCATTTT. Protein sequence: CAWSVRGNQPQHF.

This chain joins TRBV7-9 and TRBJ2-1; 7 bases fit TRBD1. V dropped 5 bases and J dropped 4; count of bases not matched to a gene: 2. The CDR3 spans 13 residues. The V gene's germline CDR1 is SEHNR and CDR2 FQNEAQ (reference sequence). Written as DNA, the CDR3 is TGTGCCAGCAGCCCCAGGGGGTACAATGAGCAGTTCTTC. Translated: CASSPRGYNEQFF.